This entry lists 28 T cell receptor beta chains sequenced from one sample in a study of T cells in Graves' hyperthyroidism and ophthalmopathy. RNA transcripts yielded amplified TCR beta CDR3 regions. Researchers ran a first-round RT-PCR on the TCR CDR3 using the HTBI primer set. TCRdb redid the calling of the multiplex PCR reads with MiXCR, one entry per CDR3 protein. In the table there are roughly 200,000 distinct CDR3 sequences, about 17% of which are singletons. Input material: blood. These receptors all come from a man aged 40-49 years with Graves' hyperthyroidism.

This clonotype was counted many times. V and J are TRBV2 and TRBJ2-1, with a weak D call TRBD1 (5 bases). Germline lookup yields CDR1 SNHLY and CDR2 FYNNEI. CDR3 length: 14 amino acids. The V gene lost 10 bases and the J gene lost 3 bases, with 16 bases spanning the gap. In DNA, the CDR3 is TGTGCCATCACAGACAGAGCCGGCTACAATGAGCAGTTCTTC. Protein sequence: CAITDRAGYNEQFF.

This clonotype was seen only a few times. The V gene is TRBV24-1, the J gene TRBJ1-2; TRBD1 matches 7 bases. The CDR3 consists of 13 residues. CDR1 and CDR2 (germline): KGHDR, SFDVKD. The V segment lost 4 bases and the J segment 8 bases; nucleotides outside the gene matches: 6. CDR3 sequence: CATSERDSGGYTF. For the CDR3, the DNA is TGTGCCACCAGTGAAAGGGACAGCGGGGGCTACACCTTC.

This clonotype was counted at least ten times. V is TRBV7-3 and J is TRBJ1-5; D uncertain. CDR1 and CDR2 (germline): SGHTA, FQGTGA. The CDR3 extends over 13 amino acids. V was cut by 2 bases and J by 9 bases, with 11 bases left in between. CDR3 sequence: CASSLGPNLPQHF. The CDR3 DNA sequence: TGTGCCAGCAGCTTAGGACCCAACCTGCCCCAGCATTTT.

This clonotype was detected many times. The V gene is TRBV10-3, the J gene TRBJ1-1; D unclear. V was clipped by 4 bases and J by 10 bases, with 13 bases between them. There are 12 residues in the CDR3. The V gene's germline CDR1 is ENHRY and CDR2 SYGVKD. The CDR3 spells CAISVGGWGAFF. DNA for the CDR3: TGTGCCATCAGTGTTGGAGGGTGGGGAGCTTTCTTT.

J is TRBJ2-4 and V is TRBV13; D possibly matches TRBD1 or TRBD2 (7 bases each). Germline CDR1 reads PRHDT; CDR2 reads FYEKMQ (reference sequence). The CDR3 runs to 13 residues. V was shortened by 5 bases and J by 6 bases, with 11 bases between the two germline ends. This CDR3 is CASSQGGVNIQYF. CDR3 nucleotide sequence: TGTGCCAGCAGCCAGGGGGGGGTAAACATTCAGTACTTC.

Ten or more counts support this clonotype. V usage is TRBV12-3 or TRBV12-4 and J usage is TRBJ2-1; D uncertain. With 4 bases removed from V and 10 bases from J, the gap between germline ends came to 11 bases. There are 12 residues in the CDR3. The CDR3 DNA follows: TGTGCCAGCAGTTCCCCGACGGAAGAGCAGTTCTTC. Translation: CASSSPTEEQFF.

This chain connects TRBV9 to TRBJ2-7; possibly TRBD1 or TRBD2 for D (5 bases each). The CDR3 contains 15 residues. The ends were cut back, 5 bases at V and 1 base at J, with 16 bases in the middle. In germline, CDR1 is SGDLS, CDR2 YYNGEE. The DNA for the CDR3 is TGTGCCAGCAGTGCATACGGGACGGAGTCCTACGAGCAGTACTTC. It encodes CASSAYGTESYEQYF.

This clonotype was observed many times. This chain uses TRBV11-2 with TRBJ1-1; D uncertain. V was pared by 7 bases and J by 4 bases, with 7 bases between. Germline loops: CDR1 SGHAT, CDR2 FQNNGV. This CDR3 spans 11 amino acids. CDR3: CASTQTTEAFF. The CDR3 coding sequence is TGTGCCAGCACCCAGACCACTGAAGCTTTCTTT. Combining the CDR3 with reference TRBV11-2 and TRBJ1-1 gives the whole variable domain EAGVAQSPRYKIIEKRQSVAFWCNPISGHATLYWYQQILGQGPKLLIQFQNNGVVDDSQLPKDRFSAERLKGVDSTLKIQPAKLEDSAVYLCASTQTTEAFFGQGTRLTVV.

This clonotype was recorded at least ten times. The chain uses TRBV2 and TRBJ2-3, with D perhaps matching TRBD1 (6 bases). This CDR3 is 13 amino acids long. Germline CDR1 and CDR2: SNHLY and FYNNEI. The V end was cut by 5 bases, the J end by 5 bases, with 11 bases between. The CDR3 region is CASSRAGEDTQYF. CDR3 in DNA: TGTGCCAGCAGTAGGGCAGGGGAAGATACGCAGTATTTT.

This clonotype was recorded many times. The DNA of the CDR3 is TGTGCCAGCAGTCCCGGGACAGTCGCTAATGAAAAACTGTTTTTT. Amino acid sequence: CASSPGTVANEKLFF. The chain uses TRBV28 and TRBJ1-4; 7 positions match TRBD1. Germline CDR1 MDHEN, CDR2 SYDVKM. After removal of 5 bases from V and 3 bases from J, the junction contained 6 bases not matched to a gene. This CDR3 has 15 amino acids.

This clonotype was recorded a few times. The CDR3 spells CASSVNTEAFF. CDR3 DNA sequence: TGTGCCAGCAGCGTGAACACTGAAGCTTTCTTT. The V gene is TRBV5-6, the J gene TRBJ1-1; no definite D call. CDR3 length equals 11 residues. Germline values: CDR1 SGHDT, CDR2 YYEEEE. V dropped 4 bases and J dropped 0 bases, with 1 base sitting between them.

This clonotype has a count of ten or more. This rearrangement joins TRBV4-3 to TRBJ2-3; tentatively, D is TRBD1 (5 bases). V lost 1 base and J lost 4, with 9 bases in between. This CDR3 is built from 14 residues. CDR1 and CDR2 (germline): LGHNA, YSLEER. The DNA of the CDR3 is TGCGCCAGCAGCCAAGCGCCAGGGTCAGATACGCAGTATTTT. As protein: CASSQAPGSDTQYF.

Regarding this clonotype: A read error is possible here, since a much larger clone lies one base away. The V gene is TRBV27, the J gene TRBJ1-6; unclear D gene. Germline CDR1 and CDR2: MNHEY and SMNVEV (reference sequence). The CDR3 spans 17 residues. CDR3 bases: TGTGCCAGCAGCCGATACTCCCAGGCAAGGGATAATCCACCCCTCCACTTT. Amino acid sequence: CASSRYSQARDNPPLHF.

This chain uses TRBV7-3 with TRBJ1-1, with D possibly being TRBD1 (6 bases). CDR3 size: 16 residues. V dropped 5 bases and J dropped 3 bases, with 19 bases sitting between them. Germline CDR1 SGHTA, CDR2 FQGTGA. The CDR3 spells CASSRLAGGRDTEAFF. CDR3 nucleotides: TGTGCCAGCAGCCGACTAGCGGGGGGGCGCGACACTGAAGCTTTCTTT.

This clonotype occurred many times. The V call is TRBV28, the J call TRBJ2-1, with D perhaps TRBD2 (6 bases). V was cut by 4 bases and J by 5 bases, with 12 bases left in between. There are 14 residues in the CDR3. The germline V gene has CDR1 MDHEN and CDR2 SYDVKM. In DNA form, the CDR3 reads TGTGCCAGCAGTTCGGCGGGGCTCGACAATGAGCAGTTCTTC. As protein: CASSSAGLDNEQFF.

This chain joins TRBV4-3 and TRBJ2-2; 10 bases are shared with TRBD1. The CDR3 runs to 15 residues. The germline V gene encodes CDR1 LGHNA and CDR2 YSLEER. With 3 bases clipped from V and 5 bases from J, the junction kept 3 bases outside the gene matches. CDR3: CASSQGTGDTGELFF. CDR3 nucleotides: TGCGCCAGCAGCCAGGGGACAGGGGATACCGGGGAGCTGTTTTTT.

This clonotype was counted a few times. This chain uses TRBV9 with TRBJ1-1; TRBD1 aligns across 7 bases. V dropped 5 bases and J dropped 4; count of bases not matched to a gene: 2. The CDR3 length is 12 residues. CDR1 is SGDLS and CDR2 is YYNGEE in the germline V gene. In DNA, the CDR3 is TGTGCCAGCAGTGCAGGGGGCACTGAAGCTTTCTTT. Its protein is CASSAGGTEAFF.

This clonotype was observed many times. This chain links TRBV7-9 with TRBJ2-1; D possibly corresponds to TRBD2 (5 bases). This CDR3 comprises 17 residues. The V end lost 0 bases, the J end lost 5 bases, and 17 bases lay between the germline ends. Per the germline V gene, CDR1 is SEHNR and CDR2 is FQNEAQ (reference sequence). CDR3 nucleotides: TGTGCCAGCAGCTTAGCGCTGAGGGTCCGGGCCCACAATGAGCAGTTCTTC. This translates into CASSLALRVRAHNEQFF.

This clonotype was seen many times. The chain couples TRBV28 to TRBJ1-2; D not certain. Between the trimmed V and J ends, which lost 5 bases and 4 bases, there was a span of 11 bases. The CDR3 runs to 13 residues. Looked up from germline, CDR1 is MDHEN and CDR2 is SYDVKM. CDR3: CASSPRVGYGYTF. Here the CDR3 DNA reads TGTGCCAGCAGTCCTCGGGTGGGCTATGGCTACACCTTC.

Many counts were recorded for this clonotype. The chain links TRBV7-9 to TRBJ1-2; TRBD1 agrees at 8 bases. The CDR3 extends over 14 amino acids. Germline assignment: CDR1 SEHNR and CDR2 FQNEAQ (reference sequence). J gave up 6 bases and V 5 bases, and 8 bases lay outside the gene matches. The CDR3 region has the DNA TGTGCCAGCAGCGCTCGACAGGGGCTGGATGGCTACACCTTC. This encodes CASSARQGLDGYTF.

V is TRBV11-2 and J is TRBJ2-1; D is perhaps TRBD1 or TRBD2 (7 bases each). The CDR3 covers 16 residues. V lost 0 bases and J 7 bases, leaving 16 bases between the germline ends. The germline V gene encodes CDR1 SGHAT and CDR2 FQNNGV. This chain's CDR3 is CASSLESRQGGNEQFF. The CDR3 DNA reads as TGTGCCAGCAGCTTAGAATCCAGACAGGGAGGGAATGAGCAGTTCTTC. Full variable domain (missing parts from reference TRBV11-2 and TRBJ2-1): EAGVAQSPRYKIIEKRQSVAFWCNPISGHATLYWYQQILGQGPKLLIQFQNNGVVDDSQLPKDRFSAERLKGVDSTLKIQPAKLEDSAVYLCASSLESRQGGNEQFFGPGTRLTVL.

This clonotype appeared many times. The rearrangement joins TRBV7-9 to TRBJ1-2; D unclear. V gave up 3 bases and J gave up 8 bases, with 10 bases separating them. The CDR3 is made up of 12 amino acids. Per the germline V gene, CDR1 is SEHNR and CDR2 is FQNEAQ (reference sequence). The CDR3 loop is CASSFDRSGYTF. As DNA, the CDR3 is TGTGCCAGCAGCTTCGATAGATCGGGCTACACCTTC.

This clonotype occurred a few times. V gene TRBV20-1 combines with J gene TRBJ1-5, with D unresolved. The CDR3 sequence is 12 residues long. Trimming removed 4 bases from V and 16 bases from J, with 20 bases in between. Germline V CDR1 and CDR2: DFQATT, SNEGSKA (reference sequence). The CDR3 DNA is TGCAGTGCTACCCCACGTGGGCGACTTGAACATTTT. Its translation: CSATPRGRLEHF.

As regards this clonotype: A clone one base away is much larger, so this may be a read error. The V call is TRBV5-1, the J call TRBJ2-2; D remains unclear. CDR3 size: 14 residues. Trimming removed 1 base at V and 2 bases at J, with 6 bases between. Germline-derived CDR1 and CDR2 are SGHRS and YFSETQ. This chain's CDR3 is CASSLPTNTGELFF. As DNA, the CDR3 is TGCGCCAGCAGCTTGCCCACAAACACCGGGGAGCTGTTTTTT.

This clonotype was recorded at least ten times. The chain has TRBV6-1 and TRBJ2-7, with D possibly matching TRBD1 (5 bases). V was trimmed by 0 bases and J by 5 bases, leaving 11 bases between them. This CDR3 has 14 residues. Looked up from germline, CDR1 is MNHNS and CDR2 is SASEGT. CDR3 DNA: TGTGCCAGCAGTGAAGCGGGGCATTCCCACGAGCAGTACTTC. It specifies CASSEAGHSHEQYF.

This clonotype was detected ten times or more. V gene TRBV20-1 combines with J gene TRBJ1-5; tentatively, D is TRBD1 (5 bases). V shed 0 bases and J shed 1 base, with 10 bases lying between them. The CDR3 totals 15 residues. Germline V gives CDR1 DFQATT, CDR2 SNEGSKA (reference sequence). In nucleotides, the CDR3 is TGCAGTGCTAGAGATCTTCAGGGCAGCAATCAGCCCCAGCATTTT. It encodes CSARDLQGSNQPQHF.

This clonotype was picked up one time. Being one base from a much bigger clone, this may be a read error. The J gene is TRBJ1-1, the V gene TRBV5-1, with a weak D call TRBD1 (6 bases). CDR1 is SGHRS and CDR2 is YFSETQ in the germline V gene. The length of the CDR3 is 17 residues. Trimming cost V 5 bases and J 3 bases, with 23 bases left between them. This chain's CDR3 is CASREGRTAAVDTEAFF. CDR3 DNA sequence: TGCGCCAGCAGGGAAGGCCGGACAGCGGCCGTGGACACTGAAGCTTTCTTT.

The genes are TRBV12-3 or TRBV12-4 and TRBJ1-2, with 8 bases that match TRBD1. The CDR3 loop spans 14 amino acids. The trim removed 6 bases at V and 5 bases at J, leaving 8 bases unmatched. The CDR3 nucleotides are TGTGCCAGCAGCCCCGAGGACAGGGTTTATGGCTACACCTTC. It yields the protein CASSPEDRVYGYTF.